Listed below are T cell receptor beta chains from one sample, sequenced in a study of CD8+ T cells in alopecia areata. TCRdb's table, derived via immunoSEQ multiplex PCR, lists solely in-frame clones and lacks some. The sample consists of about 200,000 clones, approximately 53% of them appearing once. Sequenced: CD8+ T cells sorted from blood. Every receptor here comes from a human donor in good health. Both conserved end residues are part of each CDR3. A D gene is named only where the DNA matches it firmly. Only part of the rows carry a size: once, few, many, or a class if the clone is expanded.

TRBJ1-2 once TRBD1 TRBV7-9 CASSLADRVYGYTF TGTGCCAGCAGCTTAGCCGACAGGGTCTATGGCTACACCTTC
TRBJ2-5 many TRBD2 TRBV9 CASSPGLAGGLETQYF TGTGCCAGCAGCCCCGGACTAGCGGGGGGGCTCGAGACCCAGTACTTC
TRBJ2-1 few . TRBV29-1 CSGRDGRYNEQFF TGCAGCGGCCGGGACGGACGCTACAATGAGCAGTTCTTC
TRBJ1-1 . TRBD1 TRBV30 CAWSRTGSTEAFF TGTGCCTGGAGCAGGACAGGGAGTACTGAAGCTTTCTTT
TRBJ2-7 . . TRBV5-1 CASSPYSTRDSYEQYF TGCGCCAGCAGCCCCTACTCGACTAGGGACTCCTACGAGCAGTACTTC
TRBJ2-5 once . TRBV27 CASSPEARVRETQYF TGTGCCAGCAGCCCCGAGGCTCGGGTTAGGGAGACCCAGTACTTC
TRBJ1-5 . TRBD1 TRBV4-1 CASSPDREGTQHF TGCGCCAGCAGCCCGGACAGGGAGGGTACCCAGCATTTT
TRBJ1-6 . . TRBV7-6 CASSEGGSYNSPLHF TGTGCCAGCAGCGAGGGGGGTTCCTATAATTCACCCCTCCACTTT
TRBJ1-1 . . TRBV5-1 CASSLGTTQGTEAFF TGCGCCAGCAGCCTCGGGACAACCCAGGGGACTGAAGCTTTCTTT
TRBJ1-4 . . TRBV7-9 CASSLWPGEKLFF TGTGCCAGCAGCTTATGGCCGGGTGAAAAACTGTTTTTT
TRBJ1-6 . TRBD1 TRBV4-1 CASSPRTGFWNSPLHF TGCGCCAGCAGCCCACGGACAGGGTTCTGGAATTCACCCCTCCACTTT